The clone carrying this TCR beta chain was counted at least ten times. Germline loops: CDR1 SEHNR, CDR2 FQNEAQ (reference sequence). Trimming pared 0 bases from V and 6 bases from J, leaving 17 bases between. The CDR3 is 16 residues long. The sample originates from a study of T-cell reconstitution after alpha-beta-depleted transplantation in children. As it was prepared, the TCRbeta library received unique molecular identifiers. TCRdb re-called the PCR reads with MiXCR, one entry per CDR3 protein. Of a few hundred thousand distinct CDR3 sequences in the sample, around 10% were seen once. Specimen: PBMCs from the stem cell graft donor, collected from the stem cell graft. The receptor was isolated from a human donor who donated a stem cell graft to a child with acute lymphoblastic leukemia. The chain is built from TRBV7-9 and TRBJ1-2; D unclear. Here the CDR3 DNA reads TGTGCCAGCAGCTTAGCAAGTGGCTCAATGTTGGATGGCTACACCTTC. This codes for CASSLASGSMLDGYTF.